This TCR beta chain originates from a study of blood T cell repertoires in COVID-19. Looking at the study overall: The United States, Italy and Spain provided the acute and convalescent COVID-19 samples.

Authors' processing steps: The assay estimated nucleated cells by amplifying reference gene primers. Repertoires were generated with immunoSEQ multiplex PCR, while TCRdb's copy carries only in-frame clones and drops some. That table is the source of V, J and clone size, and D and trimming were worked out from the DNA. The sample lists 320,000 or so clones, roughly 89% occurring once. Germline V lookup: CDR1 GTSNPN, CDR2 SVGIG (reference sequence). This CDR3 is built from 19 residues. Trimming pared 0 bases from V and 0 bases from J, leaving 18 bases between. Study members were between about 18 and 90 years old and lived in about two dozen US regions. What the recovered Cohort 3 donors had was two negative PCRs, clearance, or symptom resolution.

V is TRBV30 and J is TRBJ1-6; the D gene is possibly TRBD1 (6 bases). This TCR came from a man aged 55 to 70 who had recovered from COVID-19. Sample: PBMCs or T cells enriched from blood (not recorded which). The CDR3 sequence: CAWSVPGHLQSSYNSPLHF. The DNA for the CDR3 is TGTGCCTGGAGTGTACCGGGACACCTCCAGAGCTCCTATAATTCACCCCTCCACTTT.